These 10 T cell receptor beta chains share one sample of origin, sequenced in a study of CXCR3-negative and CXCR3-positive naive CD8 T cells. Study-level findings and limits: CXCR3-positive naive cells had more hydrophobic TRB CDR3s than CXCR3-negative naive cells.

The TRB cDNA libraries were prepared by 5' RACE with UMI labels. TCRdb reprocessed the 5' RACE reads and keeps a single row for each CDR3 protein, giving no DNA. The sample has under 150,000 distinct CDR3 sequences. These receptors lack a known antigen. Sequenced material: naive CXCR3+ CD8+ T cells from blood. Subset given: CD45RO-CCR7+CD27+CD95- naive CD8+ T cells expressing CXCR3 (TNR3+). All receptors derive from a human donor in good health. Some clones in this sample may be carry-over from other donors' samples.

CDR3 protein: CASSSGGGETQYF. The chain carries TRBV6-6 and TRBJ2-5; with no DNA, the TCRdb D assignment of TRBD1 cannot be verified. This CDR3 is 13 amino acids long. The germline V gene has CDR1 MNHNY and CDR2 SVGAGI (reference sequence).

This CDR3 reads CASSLGTTNIQYF. The genes are TRBV6-1 and TRBJ2-4; TCRdb's D call of TRBD1 is untestable without DNA. The CDR3 spans 13 residues. The germline V gene encodes CDR1 MNHNS and CDR2 SASEGT.

V is TRBV5-6 and J is TRBJ1-6; the TCRdb D gene call, TRBD1, has no DNA to confirm it. The germline V gene encodes CDR1 SGHDT and CDR2 YYEEEE. The CDR3 runs to 14 residues. The CDR3 sequence: CASSAEAPGSPLHF.

The chain joins TRBV19 to TRBJ1-1; TCRdb gives TRBD1 as the D gene, but with no DNA this cannot be confirmed. CDR1 is LNHDA and CDR2 is SQIVND in the germline V gene (reference sequence). The CDR3 is made up of 14 amino acids. The chain's CDR3 is CASSRGGGVTEAFF.

CDR3 sequence reads: CASSYYPRRGVDNEQFF. The chain uses TRBV7-3 and TRBJ2-1; TCRdb outputs TRBD1, but without DNA this stays unchecked. The CDR3 extends over 17 amino acids. CDR1 is SGHTA and CDR2 is FQGTGA in the germline V gene.

V is TRBV25-1 and J is TRBJ2-7; TCRdb lists TRBD2, though no DNA is available to test this call. The CDR3 is 15 amino acids. In germline, CDR1 is MGHDK, CDR2 SYGVNS. CDR3: CASSSERGSFYEQYF.

The chain has TRBV5-6 and TRBJ2-5; TCRdb names TRBD1, which stays unverified in the absence of DNA. Germline lookup yields CDR1 SGHDT and CDR2 YYEEEE. The CDR3 has 18 residues. This CDR3 reads CASSLASGVGDTQETQYF.

The chain joins TRBV20-1 to TRBJ2-7. Germline V gene lookup returns CDR1 DFQATT and CDR2 SNEGSKA (reference sequence). CDR3 length: 13 residues. CDR3 loop: CSAREENSYEQYF.

J is TRBJ2-3 and V is TRBV5-6; TCRdb designates TRBD2, a call that cannot be tested without DNA. CDR1 and CDR2 from the germline V gene are SGHDT and YYEEEE. There are 18 residues in the CDR3. CDR3 sequence: CASSLKTSGGAGADTQYF. Together with reference TRBV5-6 and TRBJ2-3, the CDR3 gives the full variable domain: DAGVTQSPTHLIKTRGQQVTLRCSPKSGHDTVSWYQQALGQGPQFIFQYYEEEERQRGNFPDRFSGHQFPNYSSELNVNALLLGDSALYLCASSLKTSGGAGADTQYFGPGTRLTVL.

This rearrangement joins TRBV20-1 to TRBJ1-3; TCRdb outputs TRBD1, but without DNA this stays unchecked. Germline CDR1 reads DFQATT; CDR2 reads SNEGSKA (reference sequence). The CDR3 is 16 amino acids. The chain's CDR3 is CSARGGTSDSGNTIYF.